This T cell receptor beta chain was found in a study of early T cells in non-severe SARS-CoV-2 infection. This clonotype was detected ten times or more. The V gene lost 2 bases and the J gene lost 5 bases, with 9 bases spanning the gap. Germline CDR1 is PRHDT and CDR2 is FYEKMQ (reference sequence). The CDR3 contains 14 residues. TCRdb re-called the 5' RACE reads with MiXCR, one entry per CDR3 protein. This sample carries some 54,000 distinct CDR3 sequences, 9.5% to 12% of them seen once, and the ten largest clones take less than 15%. What was sequenced was whole blood. The chain uses TRBV13 and TRBJ2-2, with a tentative D call TRBD2 (5 bases). The receptor's source is an adult who was a healthcare worker with PCR-confirmed SARS-CoV-2 infection or an uninfected control (not recorded which). The CDR3: CASSLPGRTGELFF. CDR3 sequence (DNA): TGTGCCAGCAGCTTACCGGGGAGAACCGGGGAGCTGTTTTTT.